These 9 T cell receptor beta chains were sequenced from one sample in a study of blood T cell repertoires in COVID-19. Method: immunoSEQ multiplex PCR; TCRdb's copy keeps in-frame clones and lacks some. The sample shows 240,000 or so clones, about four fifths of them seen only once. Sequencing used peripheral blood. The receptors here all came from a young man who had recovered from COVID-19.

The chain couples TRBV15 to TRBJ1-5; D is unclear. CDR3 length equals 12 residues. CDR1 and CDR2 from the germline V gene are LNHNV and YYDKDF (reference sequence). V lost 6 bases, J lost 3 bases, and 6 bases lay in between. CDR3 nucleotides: TGTGCCACCAGTAGTCCCAATCAGCCCCAGCATTTT. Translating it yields CATSSPNQPQHF.

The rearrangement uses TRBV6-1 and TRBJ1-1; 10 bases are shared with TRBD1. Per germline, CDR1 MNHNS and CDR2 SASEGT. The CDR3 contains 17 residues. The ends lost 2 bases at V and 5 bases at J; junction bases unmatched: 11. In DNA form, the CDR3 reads TGTGCCAGCAGTGAATTTGGGGACAGGGGTTTTGGGACTGAAGCTTTCTTT. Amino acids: CASSEFGDRGFGTEAFF.

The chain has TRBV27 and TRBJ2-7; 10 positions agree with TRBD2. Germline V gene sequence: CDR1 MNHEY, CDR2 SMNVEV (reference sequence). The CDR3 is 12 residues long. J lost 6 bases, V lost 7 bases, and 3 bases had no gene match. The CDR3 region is CASKRGGGEQYF. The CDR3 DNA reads TGTGCCAGCAAGCGGGGGGGCGGCGAGCAGTACTTC.

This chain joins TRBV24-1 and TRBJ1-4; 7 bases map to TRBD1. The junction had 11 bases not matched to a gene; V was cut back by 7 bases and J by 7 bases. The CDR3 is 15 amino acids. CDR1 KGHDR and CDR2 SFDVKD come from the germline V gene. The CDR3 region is CATSRGTADVEKLFF. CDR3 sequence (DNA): TGTGCCACCAGCCGCGGGACAGCGGATGTTGAAAAACTGTTTTTT.

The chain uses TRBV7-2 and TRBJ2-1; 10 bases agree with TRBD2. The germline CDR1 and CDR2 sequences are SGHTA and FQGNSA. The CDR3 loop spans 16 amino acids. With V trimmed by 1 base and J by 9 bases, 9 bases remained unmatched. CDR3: CASSLVTSGDRGEQFF. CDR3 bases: TGTGCCAGCAGCTTAGTCACTAGCGGGGATAGAGGTGAGCAGTTCTTC.

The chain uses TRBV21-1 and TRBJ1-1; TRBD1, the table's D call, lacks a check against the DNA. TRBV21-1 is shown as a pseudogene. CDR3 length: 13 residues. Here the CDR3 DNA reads TGTGCCAGTCGTTGGGGCCCAAACACTGAAGCTTTCTTT. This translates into CASRWGPNTEAFF.

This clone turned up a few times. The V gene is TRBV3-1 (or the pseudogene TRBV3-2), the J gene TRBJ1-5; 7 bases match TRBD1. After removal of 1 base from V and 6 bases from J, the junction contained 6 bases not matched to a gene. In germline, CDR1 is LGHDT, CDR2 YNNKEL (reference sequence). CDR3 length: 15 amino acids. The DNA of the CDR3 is TGTGCCAGCAGCCAAGGGACCGACAGGGTTCAGCCCCAGCATTTT. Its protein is CASSQGTDRVQPQHF.

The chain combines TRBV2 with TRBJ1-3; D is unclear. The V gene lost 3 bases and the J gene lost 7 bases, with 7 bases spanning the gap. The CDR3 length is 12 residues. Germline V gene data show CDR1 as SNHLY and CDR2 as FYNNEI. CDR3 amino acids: CASSESGNTIYF. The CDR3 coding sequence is TGTGCCAGCAGTGAGAGCGGTAACACCATATATTTT.

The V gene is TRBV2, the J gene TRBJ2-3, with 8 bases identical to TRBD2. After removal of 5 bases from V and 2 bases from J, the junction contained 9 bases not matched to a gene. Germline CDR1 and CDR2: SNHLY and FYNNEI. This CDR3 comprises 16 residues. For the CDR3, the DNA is TGTGCCAGCAGTAAGGGGACTAGTCCTTTCACAGATACGCAGTATTTT. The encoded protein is CASSKGTSPFTDTQYF.